One T cell receptor (beta chain) is described in this entry. What it binds is unknown. At one end, the junction sequence differs from germline, possibly due to a read error. The entry originates in a study of graft-versus-host responses after intestinal transplantation. Method: immunoSEQ multiplex PCR; TCRdb's copy keeps in-frame clones and lacks some. This sample has roughly 80,000 clones, with around nine tenths found just once. Germline assignment: CDR1 MNHNS and CDR2 SASEGT. This CDR3 comprises 16 residues. The sample consisted of unstimulated CD8+ T cells sorted from spleen or lymph node cells, taken before transplant. The chain joins TRBV6-1 to TRBJ1-2, with 12 positions matching TRBD1. This clonotype was obtained from a human donor who was the organ donor for an intestinal transplant. This CDR3 is CASSEVTSRDRGRFLF. In DNA, the CDR3 is TGTGCCAGCAGTGAAGTAACGTCCCGGGACAGGGGGCGGTTTCTTTTC.